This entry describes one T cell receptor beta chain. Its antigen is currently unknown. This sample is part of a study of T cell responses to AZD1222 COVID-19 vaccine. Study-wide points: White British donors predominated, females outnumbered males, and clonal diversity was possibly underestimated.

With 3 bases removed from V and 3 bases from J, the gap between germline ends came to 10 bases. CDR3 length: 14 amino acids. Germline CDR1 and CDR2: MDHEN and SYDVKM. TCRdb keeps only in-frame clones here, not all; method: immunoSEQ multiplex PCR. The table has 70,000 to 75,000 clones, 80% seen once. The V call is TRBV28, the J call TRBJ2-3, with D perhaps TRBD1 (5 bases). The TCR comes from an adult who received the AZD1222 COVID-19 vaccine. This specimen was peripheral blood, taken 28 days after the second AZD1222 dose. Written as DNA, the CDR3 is TGTGCCAGCAGTTTCCAGGGTGGGACAGATACGCAGTATTTT. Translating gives CASSFQGGTDTQYF.